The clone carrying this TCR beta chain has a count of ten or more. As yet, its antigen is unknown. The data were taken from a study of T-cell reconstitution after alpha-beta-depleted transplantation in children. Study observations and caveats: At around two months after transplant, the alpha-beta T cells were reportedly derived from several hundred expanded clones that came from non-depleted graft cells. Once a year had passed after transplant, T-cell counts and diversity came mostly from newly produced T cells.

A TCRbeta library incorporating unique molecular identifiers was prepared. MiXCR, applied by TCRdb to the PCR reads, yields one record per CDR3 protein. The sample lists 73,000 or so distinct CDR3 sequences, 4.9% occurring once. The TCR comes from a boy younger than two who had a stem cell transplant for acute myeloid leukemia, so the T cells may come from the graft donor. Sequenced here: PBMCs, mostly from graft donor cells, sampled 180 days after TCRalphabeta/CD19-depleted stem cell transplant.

The CDR3 sequence: CASSLDQGPTKYF. The CDR3 DNA is TGTGCCAGCAGCTTAGACCAGGGTCCAACAAAGTACTTC. The V call is TRBV7-6, the J call TRBJ2-5; TRBD1 might be the D (5 bases). Germline CDR1 and CDR2: SGHVS and FNYEAQ. CDR3 length equals 13 residues. V lost 1 base to trimming and J lost 12 bases, with 15 bases between them.